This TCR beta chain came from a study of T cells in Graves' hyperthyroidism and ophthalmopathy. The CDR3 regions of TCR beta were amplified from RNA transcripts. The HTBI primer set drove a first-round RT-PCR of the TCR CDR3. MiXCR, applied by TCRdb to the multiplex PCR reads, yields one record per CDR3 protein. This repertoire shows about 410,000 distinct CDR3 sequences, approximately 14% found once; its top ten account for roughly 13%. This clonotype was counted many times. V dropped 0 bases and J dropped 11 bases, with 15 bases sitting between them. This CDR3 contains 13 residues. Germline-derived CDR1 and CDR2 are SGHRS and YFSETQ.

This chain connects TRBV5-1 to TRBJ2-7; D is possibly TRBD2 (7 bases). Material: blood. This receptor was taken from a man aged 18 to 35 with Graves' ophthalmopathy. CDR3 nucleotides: TGCGCCAGCAGCTTGGGCTCGGGGGGCCTGGAGTACTTC. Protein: CASSLGSGGLEYF.